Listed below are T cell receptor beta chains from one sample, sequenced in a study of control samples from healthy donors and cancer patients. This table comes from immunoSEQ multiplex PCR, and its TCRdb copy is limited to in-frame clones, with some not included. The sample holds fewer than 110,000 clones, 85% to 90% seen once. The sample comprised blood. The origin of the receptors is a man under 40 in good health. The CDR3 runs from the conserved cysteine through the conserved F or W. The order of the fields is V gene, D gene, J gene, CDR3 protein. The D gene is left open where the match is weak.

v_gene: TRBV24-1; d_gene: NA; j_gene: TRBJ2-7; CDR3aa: CATATGLGRSEQYF
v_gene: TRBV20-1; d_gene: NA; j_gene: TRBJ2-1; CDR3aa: CSAPSNNEQFF
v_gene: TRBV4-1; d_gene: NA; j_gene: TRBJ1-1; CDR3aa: CASSQGGMGLGTEAFF
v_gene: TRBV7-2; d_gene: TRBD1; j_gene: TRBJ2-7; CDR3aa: CASRTGGFEQYF
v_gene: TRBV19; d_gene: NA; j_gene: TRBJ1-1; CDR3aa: CASSLHTEAFF
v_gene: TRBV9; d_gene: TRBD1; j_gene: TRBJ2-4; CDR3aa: CASSDGQGDIQYF
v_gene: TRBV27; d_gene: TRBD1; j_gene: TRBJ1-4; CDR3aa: CASSPRQGVREKLFF
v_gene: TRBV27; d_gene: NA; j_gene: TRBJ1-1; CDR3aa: CASSLSAPGNTEAFF
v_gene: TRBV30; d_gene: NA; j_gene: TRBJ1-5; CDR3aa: CAWSMKGLYNQPQHF
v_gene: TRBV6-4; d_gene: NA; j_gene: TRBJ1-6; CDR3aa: CASSQQGYGNSPLHF
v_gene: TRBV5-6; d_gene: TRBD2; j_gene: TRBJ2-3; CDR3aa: CASSVRGVKDTQYF
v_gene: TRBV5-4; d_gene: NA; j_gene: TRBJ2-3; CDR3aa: CASSSGPAADTQYF
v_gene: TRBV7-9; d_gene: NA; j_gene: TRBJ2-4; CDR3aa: CASSLLSLDIQYF
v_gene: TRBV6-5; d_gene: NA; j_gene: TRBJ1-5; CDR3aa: CASTISYNQPQHF
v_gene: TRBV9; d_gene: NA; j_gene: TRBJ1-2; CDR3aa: CASSTLGYTF
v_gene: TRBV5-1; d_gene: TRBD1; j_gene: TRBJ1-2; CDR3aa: CASSLRDRDSYGYTF
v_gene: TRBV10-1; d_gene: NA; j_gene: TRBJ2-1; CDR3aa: CASSERASVEEQFF
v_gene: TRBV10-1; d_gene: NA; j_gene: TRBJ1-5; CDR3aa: CPPQLNPSYSNQPQHF
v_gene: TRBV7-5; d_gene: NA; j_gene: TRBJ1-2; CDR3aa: CVRILGSGAKRYGYTF
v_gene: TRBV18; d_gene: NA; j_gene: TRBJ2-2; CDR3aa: CASFSTGELFF
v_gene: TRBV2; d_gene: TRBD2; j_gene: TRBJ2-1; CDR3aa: CASVPQRGIYNEQFF
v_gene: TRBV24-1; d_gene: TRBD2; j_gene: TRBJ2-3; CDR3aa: CATSGSLAGGDTQYF
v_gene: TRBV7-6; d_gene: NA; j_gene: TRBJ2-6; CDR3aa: CASSLDTRAPTSDVLTF
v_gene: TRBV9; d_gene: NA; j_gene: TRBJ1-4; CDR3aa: CASSALRGEKLFF
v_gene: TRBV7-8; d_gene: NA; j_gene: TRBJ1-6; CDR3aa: CASSSRQTDNSPLHF
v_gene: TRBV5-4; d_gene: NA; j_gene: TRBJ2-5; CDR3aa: CASSRDSRVGETQYF